This T cell receptor beta chain came from a study of graft-versus-host responses after intestinal transplantation. In the study overall: Isolated intestinal, liver-intestinal, or multivisceral transplants had been given to the recipients. Points from the study as a whole: After transplant, early declines in HvG clones were associated with peak levels of circulating GvH clones. Among recipient marrow samples, GvH clones were found; some appeared first in ileum or blood.

The table came from immunoSEQ multiplex PCR; TCRdb's copy has only in-frame clones and leaves some out. This table has 50,000 to 80,000 clones, 85% to 95% appearing once. This CDR3 contains 13 residues. From germline, CDR1 is SGHTA and CDR2 FQGTGA. The V end lost 2 bases, the J end lost 4 bases, and 8 bases lay between the germline ends. Points on this clone: Its cognate antigen is unknown.

The chain joins TRBV7-3 to TRBJ1-1; no definite D call. The clonotype was recovered from a human donor who was the organ donor for an intestinal transplant. The source was unstimulated CD8+ T cells sorted from spleen or lymph node cells, collected before transplant. The CDR3 region is CASSLSPSTEAFF. DNA of the CDR3: TGTGCCAGCAGCTTATCTCCTTCCACTGAAGCTTTCTTT.